This entry describes one T cell receptor beta chain. The sample originates from a study of memory CD4+ T cells and cytomegalovirus serostatus. Study-wide context: Of the healthy Belgian adults, several were CMV seropositive and about 24 seronegative.

V dropped 6 bases and J dropped 10 bases, with 21 bases sitting between them. The CDR3 extends over 15 amino acids. Looked up from germline, CDR1 is MDHEN and CDR2 is SYDVKM. Original methodology: After removing out-of-frame reads, approximately 2 million distinct TCRbeta sequences remained. Clones were sequenced by immunoSEQ multiplex PCR, and TCRdb holds only the in-frame ones, with some missing. Clone size and the V and J calls come from that table; the DNA yielded D and trimming. The sample includes tens of thousands of clones, 82% of them seen just once. Single viable CD3+CD4+CD8-CD45RO+ cells were sorted as the memory CD4+ T cells. CMV serostatus came from serum IgG against pp150, pp28, p38, p52. CD4+ T cells were isolated by positive magnetic selection.

This chain joins TRBV28 and TRBJ1-4; D is perhaps TRBD1 (6 bases). The sequenced material came from memory CD4+ T cells from blood. This sequence was found in an adult in good health and CMV-seronegative. CDR3 in amino acids: CASSSVWGRGVKLFF. As DNA, the CDR3 is TGTGCCAGCAGCTCTGTGTGGGGGCGAGGGGTAAAACTGTTTTTT. Full variable domain (missing parts from reference TRBV28 and TRBJ1-4): DVKVTQSSRYLVKRTGEKVFLECVQDMDHENMFWYRQDPGLGLRLIYFSYDVKMKEKGDIPEGYSVSREKKERFSLILESASTNQTSMYLCASSSVWGRGVKLFFGSGTQLSVL.